What follows describes a single TCR beta chain. Antigen specificity is unknown. This specimen comes from a study of cytomegalovirus exposure and HLA in healthy donors. Regarding the study as a whole: One later analysis reportedly identified an Asian-associated ancestry cluster that showed fewer N-insertions than the roughly 620-donor mean. Later analysis suggested links between common viral pathogens and several top significant clusters.

Researchers ran the PCR with 60 Vbeta and 13 Jbeta primers. Sequencing used immunoSEQ multiplex PCR; TCRdb keeps in-frame clones, though not all of them. The profile shows under 200,000 clones, around 83% of them singletons. The sequenced sample consisted of PBMCs. The sequence derives from a male donor in good health and CMV-seropositive.

The CDR3 protein is CASSRTASNQPQHF. The CDR3 nucleotides read TGTGCCAGCAGCCGGACAGCGAGCAATCAGCCCCAGCATTTT. V usage is TRBV2 and J usage is TRBJ1-5; perhaps TRBD1 as D (6 bases). This CDR3 comprises 14 residues. The germline V and J ends were trimmed by 6 bases and 1 base, with 10 bases remaining between them. Germline CDR1 and CDR2: SNHLY and FYNNEI.